This TCR beta chain was obtained from a study of blood T cell repertoires in COVID-19. Study details: Samples representing acute and convalescent COVID-19 were sourced from the United States, Italy and Spain. In each case, the material was cDNA or gDNA derived from T cells, B-cell-depleted T cells, or PBMCs.

This clone was observed once. In the original processing: Amplification from reference gene primers served as the basis for estimated nucleated cell counts. Measured with immunoSEQ multiplex PCR; TCRdb has only the in-frame clones, and not every one. V and J calls and clone size are given by that table; D and trimming were obtained from the DNA. In the table there are some 200,000 clones, roughly 82% of which are singletons. V lost 6 bases to trimming and J lost 1 base, with 6 bases between them. CDR3 size: 12 residues. Germline V gene lookup returns CDR1 MNHEY and CDR2 SVGAGI. The origin of this receptor is a man between 45 and 60 years old with active or convalescent COVID-19. V usage is TRBV6-5 and J usage is TRBJ1-2; D is perhaps TRBD1 (5 bases). Input material: peripheral blood. The CDR3, as DNA: TGTGCCAGCAGCCAGGGTAACTATGGCTACACCTTC. It encodes CASSQGNYGYTF.